What follows are 12 T cell receptor beta chains derived from one specimen sequenced in a study of shared clonotypes between healthy human individuals. Generated by immunoSEQ multiplex PCR, the TCRdb table keeps only in-frame clones and is missing some. The table lists more than 1,200,000 clones, 98% of them singletons. The specimen sequenced was naive CD4+ T cells sorted from blood. The subset was: CD45RA+ positively selected. The source is a man younger than 45 in good health.

V and J are TRBV5-4 and TRBJ2-5, with a weak D call TRBD1 (5 bases). Germline CDR1 is SGHNT and CDR2 is YYREEE (reference sequence). V was trimmed by 3 bases and J by 3 bases, leaving 12 bases between them. This CDR3 is 14 amino acids long. The CDR3: CASSSEPGKETQYF. DNA for the CDR3: TGTGCCAGCAGCTCTGAACCAGGGAAAGAGACCCAGTACTTC.

Details on this clone: This sample also contains other DNA sequences that code for the same CDR3. The rearrangement uses TRBV6-5 and TRBJ2-7, with 11 bases fitting TRBD2. The trim removed 6 bases at V and 0 bases at J, leaving 1 base unmatched. The CDR3 length is 14 residues. Per the germline V gene, CDR1 is MNHEY and CDR2 is SVGAGI. The CDR3 DNA reads TGTGCCAGCAGAACTAGCGGGAGCTCCTACGAGCAGTACTTC. This translates into CASRTSGSSYEQYF.

The V and J genes are TRBV9 and TRBJ2-3; D possibly corresponds to TRBD1 (5 bases). The CDR3 loop spans 16 amino acids. V shed 2 bases and J shed 2 bases, with 15 bases lying between them. Germline CDR1 is SGDLS and CDR2 is YYNGEE. CDR3 in amino acids: CASSVTQVEHTDTQYF. The CDR3 nucleotides are TGTGCCAGCAGCGTTACACAGGTGGAGCACACAGATACGCAGTATTTT.

This chain joins TRBV28 and TRBJ1-5; D gene ambiguous. V was trimmed by 8 bases and J by 4 bases, leaving 9 bases between them. Germline CDR1 MDHEN, CDR2 SYDVKM. The CDR3 loop spans 12 amino acids. The CDR3 DNA is TGTGCCAGCGGCCGGTTGAATCAGCCCCAGCATTTT. This translates into CASGRLNQPQHF.

This chain uses TRBV4-3 with TRBJ2-7; TRBD2 matches at 9 bases. After removal of 0 bases from V and 4 bases from J, the junction contained 4 bases not matched to a gene. Germline V gives CDR1 LGHNA, CDR2 YSLEER. CDR3 length: 15 amino acids. CDR3 in amino acids: CASSQERLAVYEQYF. The CDR3 nucleotides read TGCGCCAGCAGCCAAGAACGACTAGCGGTTTACGAGCAGTACTTC.

The rearrangement joins TRBV6-6 to TRBJ2-7; D is unclear. The length of the CDR3 is 11 residues. Trimming left V 6 bases short and J 6 bases short, with 9 bases between. Germline loops: CDR1 MNHNY, CDR2 SVGAGI (reference sequence). The DNA of the CDR3 is TGTGCCAGCAGCCATCTCGGCGAGCAGTACTTC. This gives the protein CASSHLGEQYF.

The chain uses TRBV6-6 and TRBJ1-1; TRBD1 aligns across 7 bases. Losses at the gene ends were 7 bases for V and 1 base for J; bases not matched to a gene: 3. The length of the CDR3 is 13 residues. CDR1 is MNHNY and CDR2 is SVGAGI in the germline V gene (reference sequence). Here the CDR3 DNA reads TGTGCCAGCACTAGACAGGGGAACACTGAAGCTTTCTTT. It specifies CASTRQGNTEAFF.

The V call is TRBV28, the J call TRBJ2-7, with 7 bases aligning to TRBD2. The V and J ends lost 6 bases and 2 bases, in that order; junction bases with no gene match: 10. Per germline, CDR1 MDHEN and CDR2 SYDVKM. The CDR3 extends over 15 amino acids. The CDR3 region has the DNA TGTGCCAGCAGGATAGGGACTACCTTTGCCTACGAGCAGTACTTC. It translates to CASRIGTTFAYEQYF.

V is TRBV6-5 and J is TRBJ2-3, with 8 bases lining up with TRBD2. CDR1 and CDR2 from the germline V gene are MNHEY and SVGAGI. This CDR3 is 15 amino acids long. The V and J ends lost 5 bases and 0 bases, in that order; junction bases with no gene match: 4. The CDR3 sequence is CASSTGLGSTDTQYF. The CDR3 DNA reads as TGTGCCAGCAGTACGGGACTAGGAAGCACAGATACGCAGTATTTT.

The V gene is TRBV5-5, the J gene TRBJ2-1; 8 bases fit TRBD1. J gave up 0 bases and V 4 bases, and 3 bases lay outside the gene matches. The CDR3 sequence is 15 residues long. Germline V lookup: CDR1 SGHKS, CDR2 YYEKEE (reference sequence). The CDR3 coding sequence is TGTGCCAGCAGCCCGACAGGGGACTCCTACAATGAGCAGTTCTTC. Translated, it gives CASSPTGDSYNEQFF.

With regard to this clone: Different DNA sequences within this sample yield the same CDR3. The chain carries TRBV5-1 and TRBJ2-7, with D possibly TRBD2 on 6 matching bases. Germline CDR1 reads SGHRS; CDR2 reads YFSETQ. The CDR3 loop spans 14 amino acids. V was cut by 3 bases and J by 1 base, with 11 bases left in between. CDR3 DNA sequence: TGCGCCAGCAGCTCCGGGACTGGATCCTACGAGCAGTACTTC. Protein: CASSSGTGSYEQYF.

The J gene is TRBJ2-1, the V gene TRBV28; 9 positions agree with TRBD2. This CDR3 comprises 15 residues. Germline CDR1 and CDR2: MDHEN and SYDVKM. V lost 6 bases, J lost 6 bases, and 9 bases stayed unmatched. The CDR3: CASRYSGSHGNEQFF. Here the CDR3 DNA reads TGTGCCAGCAGATATAGCGGGAGTCATGGCAATGAGCAGTTCTTC.